The entry below describes one T cell receptor (beta chain). Its target antigen remains unknown. One base away there is no much larger clone; base qualities are not given. These data are taken from a study of T-cell memory formation after mild COVID-19 (dated by TCRdb to the early 2020s). Background for the entire study: TCR sequence clusters from the two donors were largely donor specific. T-cell clones expanding and contracting after mild COVID-19 in a couple of donors were tracked by longitudinal TCRalpha and TCRbeta repertoire sequencing. The cohort comprised two young, previously healthy adult volunteers, one female and one male. Here is what the overall study found, with its caveats: Contracting CD4+ clones appeared mostly in the CM and EM memory subsets, whereas CD8+ clones were enriched in EMRA. The study included only a couple of mild cases, and larger cohorts that include severe cases with pre-infection samples were judged to be necessary. Clones that contracted from day 15 to 85 showed balanced CD4/CD8 phenotypes, whereas a second wave of clones that expanded from day 15 to 37 leaned towards CD4+. The second-wave clones that peaked on day 37 were not confirmed to be SARS-CoV-2 specific. The detection of some responding clones in pre-infection memory suggests that pre-existing cross-reactive memory T cells joined the SARS-CoV-2 response.

Inclusive of the bounding cysteine and phenylalanine, the CDR3 is 14 residues long. Only CDR3 DNA remains: 42 bases, in frame from the first base. Ends trimmed: V by 3 bases, J by 3 bases; bases unmatched to a gene: 4. CDR1 and CDR2 are read off the germline V gene as KGHSH and LQKENI. PBMCs were isolated by Ficoll-Paque density gradient centrifugation. TCRdb names Illumina NovaSeq 6000 as the instrument used. Using 5'RACE with constant-segment primers, TCRalpha and TCRbeta cDNA libraries were constructed, with sample barcodes and unique molecular identifiers added in the process. Trizol reagent was used to extract RNA from every sample. Library amplification was performed in two PCR steps, and a second sample barcode and Illumina TruSeq adapters were introduced in the second step. Sequencing of libraries was performed on an Illumina NovaSeq with 2 x 150 bp paired-end reads. For the original study's pipeline: Reads were demultiplexed and collapsed into UMI-guided consensus sequences with migec v1.2.7. With mixcr v2.1.11, UMI consensuses were aligned to TRA and TRB V and J templates and assembled into clonotypes. Expanded or contracted clonotypes were those called significant by both edgeR and NoisET, with noise models trained on biological replicates. For edgeR calls, a false discovery rate-adjusted p below 0.01 and a log2 fold-change threshold of 1 were applied. As an exploratory analysis of dynamics, max-normalized trajectories of the 1000 most abundant clonotypes were examined by PCA with hierarchical clustering. Separately sequenced CD4+ and CD8+ repertoires were used to assign the CD4 or CD8 phenotype of responding clones. Using fastp at Q25 and MiXCR, TCRdb reprocessed the public reads and kept productive beta chains. Rows merge per CDR3 protein into single entries with the most common DNA and genes. The V and J calls here are based on TCRdb, not the publication. This sample comprises around 310,000 distinct CDR3 sequences, roughly an eighth of them detected only once. The ten largest account for under 25% of the sample.

The rearranged chain carries TRBV18 and TRBJ2-5; TRBD1 aligns with 7 central bases. The origin of this receptor is a man aged 18 to 29 who had mild COVID-19 (a few samples of this study predate the infection). The sample titles of this study are shuffled in the database, so cell type and time point are left out; the donor was told from shared clones. The specimen sequenced was PBMCs or a T cell subset sorted from them (not recorded which). The CDR3 amino acid sequence is: CASSPTGTEETQYF. In nucleotides, the sequence is TGTGCCAGCTCACCTACCGGGACAGAAGAGACCCAGTACTTC.